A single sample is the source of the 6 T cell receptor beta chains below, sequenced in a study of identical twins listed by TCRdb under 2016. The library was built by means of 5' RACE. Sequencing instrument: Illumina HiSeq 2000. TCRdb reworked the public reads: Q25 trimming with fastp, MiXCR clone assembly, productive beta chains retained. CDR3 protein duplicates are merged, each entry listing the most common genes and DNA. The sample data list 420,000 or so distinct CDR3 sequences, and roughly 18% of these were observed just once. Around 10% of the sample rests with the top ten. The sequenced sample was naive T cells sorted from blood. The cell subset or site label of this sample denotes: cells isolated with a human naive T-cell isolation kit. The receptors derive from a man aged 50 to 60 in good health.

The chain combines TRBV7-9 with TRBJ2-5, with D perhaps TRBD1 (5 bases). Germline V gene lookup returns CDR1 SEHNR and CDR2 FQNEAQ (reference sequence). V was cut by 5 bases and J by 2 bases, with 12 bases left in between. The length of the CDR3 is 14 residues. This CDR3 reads CASSVDRYQETQYF. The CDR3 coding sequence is TGTGCCAGCAGCGTAGACAGATATCAAGAGACCCAGTACTTC.

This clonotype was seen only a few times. The CDR3 region is CASSSRTFSGANVLTF. CDR3 DNA: TGTGCCAGCAGTTCCCGGACCTTCTCTGGGGCCAACGTCCTGACTTTC. The chain combines TRBV12-3 or TRBV12-4 with TRBJ2-6, with D unclear. This CDR3 spans 16 amino acids. Trimming shortened V by 4 bases and J by 0 bases, and 10 bases separated the two germline ends.

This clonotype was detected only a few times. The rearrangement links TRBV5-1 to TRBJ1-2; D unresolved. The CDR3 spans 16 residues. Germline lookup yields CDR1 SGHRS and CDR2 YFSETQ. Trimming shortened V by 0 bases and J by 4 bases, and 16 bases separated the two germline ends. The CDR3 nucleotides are TGCGCCAGCAGCTTGGAAAGTAATGGCCGATTCTATGGCTACACCTTC. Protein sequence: CASSLESNGRFYGYTF.

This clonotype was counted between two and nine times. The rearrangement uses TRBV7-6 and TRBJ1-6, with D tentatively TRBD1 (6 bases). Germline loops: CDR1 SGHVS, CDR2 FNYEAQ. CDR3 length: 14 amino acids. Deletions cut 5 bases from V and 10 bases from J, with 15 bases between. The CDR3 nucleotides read TGTGCCAGCAGCGAATTACAGGGAAGGTCACCCCTCCACTTT. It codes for CASSELQGRSPLHF.

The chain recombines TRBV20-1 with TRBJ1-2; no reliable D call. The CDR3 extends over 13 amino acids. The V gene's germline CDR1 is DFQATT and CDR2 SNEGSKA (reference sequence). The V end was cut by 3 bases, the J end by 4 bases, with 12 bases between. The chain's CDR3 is CSARSRALYGYTF. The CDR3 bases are TGCAGTGCTAGGTCAAGGGCCCTCTATGGCTACACCTTC.

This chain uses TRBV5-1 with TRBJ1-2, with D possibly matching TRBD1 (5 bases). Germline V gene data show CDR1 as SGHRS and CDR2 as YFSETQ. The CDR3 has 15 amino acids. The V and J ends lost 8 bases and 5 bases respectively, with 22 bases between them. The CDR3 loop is CARRLDWDGLYGYTF. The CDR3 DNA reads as TGCGCCAGGAGACTTGATTGGGACGGCCTATATGGCTACACCTTC.